A selection of T cell receptor beta chains follows, all from one sample in a study of shared clonotypes between healthy human individuals. Sequenced by immunoSEQ multiplex PCR; TCRdb stores in-frame clones only, minus some. The sample lists 2 million or so clones, about 94% occurring once. Material for sequencing was naive CD8+ T cells sorted from blood. All receptors come from a man aged 18 to 30 in good health. The CDR3 runs from the conserved cysteine through the conserved F or W. Each record gives: clone size, V gene, CDR3 protein. The size of a clone is reported for some rows only, either as once, few or many, or as a class for expanded clones.

size: .; V: TRBV5-1; CDR3: CASSFGSGGPSEETQYF
size: once; V: TRBV11-1; CDR3: CASSPLFRGSSISYEQYF
size: .; V: TRBV6-1; CDR3: CASSEAELSGNTIYF
size: few; V: TRBV2; CDR3: CASSTSSVGTRGGETQYF
size: .; V: TRBV5-5; CDR3: CASSPTGTGLSYEQYF
size: .; V: TRBV5-1; CDR3: CASSGEVSYEQYF
size: .; V: TRBV27; CDR3: CASSFVGTGTYEQYF
size: .; V: TRBV7-9; CDR3: CASSSLQENHPQHF
size: .; V: TRBV5-6; CDR3: CASSFSGQTNEKLFF
size: .; V: TRBV27; CDR3: CASSPNLAILEQFF
size: .; V: TRBV7-6; CDR3: CASSNRLAGHLDTQYF
size: .; V: TRBV27; CDR3: CASSSTGGNQPQHF
size: .; V: TRBV4-1; CDR3: CASSQDKSSDTQYF
size: .; V: TRBV27; CDR3: CASSLSIIGIQYF
size: .; V: TRBV7-4; CDR3: CASSFTLPSTDTQYF
size: .; V: TRBV4-3; CDR3: CASSQDWGLEEKLFF
size: .; V: TRBV10-3; CDR3: CAISEVTGGNTEAFF
size: .; V: TRBV5-1; CDR3: CASSHRDRGSYEQYF
size: .; V: TRBV4-1; CDR3: CASSQTGTDAFF
size: once; V: TRBV9; CDR3: CASSQQGGSGNTIYF
size: .; V: TRBV6-5; CDR3: CASSYSGQGLEQYF
size: .; V: TRBV4-1; CDR3: CASSPTDLSYNEQFF